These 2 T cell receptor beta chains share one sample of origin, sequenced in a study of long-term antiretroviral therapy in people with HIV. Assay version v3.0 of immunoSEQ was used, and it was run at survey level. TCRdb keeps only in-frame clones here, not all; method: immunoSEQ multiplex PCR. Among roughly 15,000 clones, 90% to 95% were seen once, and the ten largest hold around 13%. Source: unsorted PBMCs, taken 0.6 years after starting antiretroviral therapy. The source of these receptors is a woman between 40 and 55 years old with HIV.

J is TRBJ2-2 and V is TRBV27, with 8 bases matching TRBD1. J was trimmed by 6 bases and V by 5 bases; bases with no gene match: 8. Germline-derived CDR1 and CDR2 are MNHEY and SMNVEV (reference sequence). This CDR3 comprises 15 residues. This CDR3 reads CASSETGTGAGELFF. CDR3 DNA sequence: TGTGCCAGCAGTGAAACCGGGACAGGCGCCGGGGAGCTGTTTTTT.

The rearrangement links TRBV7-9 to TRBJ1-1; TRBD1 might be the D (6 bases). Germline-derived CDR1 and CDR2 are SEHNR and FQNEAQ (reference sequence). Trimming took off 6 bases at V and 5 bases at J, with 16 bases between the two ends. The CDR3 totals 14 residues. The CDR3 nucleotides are TGTGCCAGCAGGGTGACGGGGGGGCAGACTGAAGCTTTCTTT. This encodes CASRVTGGQTEAFF.